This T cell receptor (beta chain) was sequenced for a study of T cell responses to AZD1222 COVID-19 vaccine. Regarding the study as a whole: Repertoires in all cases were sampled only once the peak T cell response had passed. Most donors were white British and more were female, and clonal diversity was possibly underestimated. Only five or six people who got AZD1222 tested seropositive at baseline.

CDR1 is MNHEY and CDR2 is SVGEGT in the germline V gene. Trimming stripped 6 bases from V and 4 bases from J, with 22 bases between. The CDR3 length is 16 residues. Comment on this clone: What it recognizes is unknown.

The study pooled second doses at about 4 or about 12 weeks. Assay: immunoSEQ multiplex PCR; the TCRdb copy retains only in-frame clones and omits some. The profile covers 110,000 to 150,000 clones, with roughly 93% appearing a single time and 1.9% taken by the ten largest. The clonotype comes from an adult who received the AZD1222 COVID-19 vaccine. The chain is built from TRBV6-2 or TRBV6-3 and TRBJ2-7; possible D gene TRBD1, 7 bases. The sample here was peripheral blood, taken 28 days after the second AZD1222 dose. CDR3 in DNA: TGTGCCAGCAGCTCAGACAGGGTAGCGGTACAGTACGAGCAGTACTTC. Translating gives CASSSDRVAVQYEQYF.